Listed below are T cell receptor beta chains from one sample, sequenced in a study of blood T cell repertoires in COVID-19. Assay used: immunoSEQ multiplex PCR; TCRdb lists only in-frame clones, some missing. The sample includes about 300,000 clones, 70% to 90% seen only once; the top ten take 1% to 1.5%. Specimen: peripheral blood. The receptors stem from a man in his 70s with acute or convalescent COVID-19. The CDR3 runs from the conserved cysteine through the conserved F or W. A D gene is named only where the DNA matches it firmly. Part of the rows lack a size; the others show once, few, many or a class for expanded clones.

TGCGCCAGCAGCTTGGCCCCCAGGGATACCAAAAACATTCAGTACTTC	CASSLAPRDTKNIQYF	TRBV5-1	TRBJ2-4	-	-
TGCGCCAGCAGCCCAACCGGGACAGGGGGCTTAAATGAGCAGTTCTTC	CASSPTGTGGLNEQFF	TRBV5-1	TRBJ2-1	-	TRBD1
TGTGCCAGCAGCCGTCTCGGACAGGAGAGGAATGAGCAGTTCTTC	CASSRLGQERNEQFF	TRBV6-2/TRBV6-3	TRBJ2-1	-	TRBD1
TGTGCCTGGAGAAAAGGGGAAAACATTCAGTACTTC	CAWRKGENIQYF	TRBV30	TRBJ2-4	-	-
TGTGCCAGCAGCGTGCAGGGGCTGGGAGCTTTCTTT	CASSVQGLGAFF	TRBV5-6	TRBJ1-1	-	-
TGTGCCAGCAGCCAAGAAACGGGCGGGGAGCTGTTTTTT	CASSQETGGELFF	TRBV4-2	TRBJ2-2	-	-
TGTGCCAGCAGCTGGGGACAGGGGAGCTCTGGAAACACCATATATTTT	CASSWGQGSSGNTIYF	TRBV5-6	TRBJ1-3	-	TRBD1
TGTGCCAGCAGCTTCACACAGTTGAACACTGAAGCTTTCTTT	CASSFTQLNTEAFF	TRBV3-1/TRBV3-2	TRBJ1-1	-	-
TGTGCCAGCAGTACGACAAGAGCCACTGAAGCTTTCTTT	CASSTTRATEAFF	TRBV2	TRBJ1-1	few	-
TGTGCCAGCAGCTTCCGACAGGGGCATTCACCCCTCCACTTT	CASSFRQGHSPLHF	TRBV3-1/TRBV3-2	TRBJ1-6	-	TRBD1
TGTGCCAGCACCCCTCGAGCGGGGGGTACCTACGAGCAGTACTTC	CASTPRAGGTYEQYF	TRBV6-2/TRBV6-3	TRBJ2-7	-	TRBD2
TGTGCCAGCAGCTCAAGGGACAGGGACGGCTACACCTTC	CASSSRDRDGYTF	TRBV5-6	TRBJ1-2	few	TRBD1
TGTGCCAGCAGCGTAGGATCCCCGGGGGTAGAGACCCAGTACTTC	CASSVGSPGVETQYF	TRBV9	TRBJ2-5	once	-
TGTGCCAGCAGAGATCTAGCGGGGGGCCGGGAGACCCAGTACTTC	CASRDLAGGRETQYF	TRBV27	TRBJ2-5	-	TRBD2
TGTGCCAGCAGTGACCCTAGCGGGACGAACACCGGGGAGCTGTTTTTT	CASSDPSGTNTGELFF	TRBV6-2/TRBV6-3	TRBJ2-2	once	TRBD2
TGTGCCAGCAGCTTGGCGTCAGGGGACGGCTATGGCTACACCTTC	CASSLASGDGYGYTF	TRBV5-4	TRBJ1-2	few	-
TGTGCCAGCAGCCAAGATATAGCGGGGCCCTCCTACGAGCAGTACTTC	CASSQDIAGPSYEQYF	TRBV3-1/TRBV3-2	TRBJ2-7	-	TRBD2